This T cell receptor beta chain was recorded in a study of blood T cell repertoires in COVID-19. Study-wide background: Collection of acute and convalescent COVID-19 samples took place in the United States, Italy and Spain. T cells, B-cell-depleted T cells, or PBMCs provided the cDNA or gDNA that served as material.

This clone was observed a single time. Measured with immunoSEQ multiplex PCR; TCRdb has only the in-frame clones, and not every one. The sample holds around 20,000 clones; roughly nine tenths are singletons and the top ten take about a quarter. This CDR3 region has 15 residues. CDR1 and CDR2 from the germline V gene are MNHEY and SVGAGI. With 6 bases clipped from V and 4 bases from J, the junction kept 8 bases outside the gene matches. The receptor's source is a human donor with active COVID-19. The donor label of this sample is uncertain. Source material: peripheral blood. The chain couples TRBV6-5 to TRBJ1-1; 10 bases line up with TRBD1. CDR3 sequence reads: CASSSRQGATTEAFF. The CDR3 nucleotides read TGTGCCAGCAGCTCAAGACAGGGGGCTACCACTGAAGCTTTCTTT.